These 24 T cell receptor beta chains were sequenced from one sample in a study of T-cell memory formation after mild COVID-19. TCRdb analysed the 5' RACE reads with MiXCR anew, one entry per CDR3 protein. The sample lists about 110,000 distinct CDR3 sequences, roughly a sixth occurring once. Material for sequencing was PBMCs or a T cell subset sorted from them (not recorded which). These receptors were obtained from a man younger than 35 who had mild COVID-19 (a few samples of this study predate the infection). Cell type and time point are not known.

This chain joins TRBV24-1 and TRBJ2-3; 7 bases map to TRBD2. The CDR3 runs to 13 residues. V shed 12 bases, J shed 1 base, and the junction held 6 bases outside the gene matches. Germline V gene sequence: CDR1 KGHDR, CDR2 SFDVKD. The CDR3 loop reads CAAVAGGTDTQYF. In nucleotides, the CDR3 is TGTGCCGCCGTGGCGGGGGGCACAGATACGCAGTATTTT.

A single count supports this clonotype. The rearrangement links TRBV5-1 to TRBJ2-1; 12 bases match TRBD2. Germline lookup yields CDR1 SGHRS and CDR2 YFSETQ. Unmatched junction bases numbered 9, after V lost 3 bases and J lost 2 bases. The CDR3 has 18 amino acids. The CDR3 spells CASSWGPTSGGTYNEQFF. CDR3 bases: TGCGCCAGCAGCTGGGGGCCGACTAGCGGGGGAACCTACAATGAGCAGTTCTTC.

In this sample, this clonotype turned up a few times. This rearrangement joins TRBV5-1 to TRBJ1-1; TRBD1 aligns across 8 bases. V lost 2 bases and J lost 4; bases outside the gene matches: 4. The CDR3 sequence is 14 residues long. Germline V lookup: CDR1 SGHRS, CDR2 YFSETQ. The CDR3 coding sequence is TGCGCCAGCAGCTTTACACAGGGGGGCACTGAAGCTTTCTTT. Translation: CASSFTQGGTEAFF.

This clonotype came up a few times. This chain joins TRBV5-1 and TRBJ2-3; perhaps TRBD2 as D (7 bases). V gave up 0 bases and J gave up 2 bases, with 13 bases separating them. CDR3 size: 16 residues. Germline CDR1 reads SGHRS; CDR2 reads YFSETQ. The CDR3 region has the DNA TGCGCCAGCAGCTTGGGGTCCGCGGGGGCCACAGATACGCAGTATTTT. Amino acids: CASSLGSAGATDTQYF.

The V gene is TRBV10-3, the J gene TRBJ1-3; D is uncertain. Trimming cost V 0 bases and J 0 bases, with 9 bases left between them. From germline, CDR1 is ENHRY and CDR2 SYGVKD. This CDR3 region has 16 residues. In DNA, the CDR3 is TGTGCCATCAGTGAGTCAATCAAAAGCTCTGGAAACACCATATATTTT. Its protein product is CAISESIKSSGNTIYF.

The rearrangement uses TRBV5-1 and TRBJ2-7; 11 bases fit TRBD1. Trimming removed 9 bases from V and 6 bases from J; junction bases left unmatched: 8. The CDR3 extends over 13 amino acids. The germline V gene has CDR1 SGHRS and CDR2 YFSETQ. In nucleotides, the CDR3 is TGCGCCAACAGTCGAGGGACAGGGGGCGAGCAGTACGTC. It specifies CANSRGTGGEQYV.

This clonotype was counted a few times. The J gene is TRBJ2-7, the V gene TRBV5-6; TRBD1 aligns across 10 bases. The length of the CDR3 is 14 residues. Germline-derived CDR1 and CDR2 are SGHDT and YYEEEE. V trimming: 4 bases; J trimming: 3 bases; junction bases outside the gene matches: 4. In nucleotides, the CDR3 is TGTGCCAGCAGCCGAGGGGACAGGGGCTACGAGCAGTACTTC. Translation gives CASSRGDRGYEQYF.

The table lists this clonotype with many counts. DNA for the CDR3: TGTGCCAGCAGCTTATCGCTAGCGAGCTCCTACAATGAGCAGTTCTTC. Translation: CASSLSLASSYNEQFF. The chain uses TRBV7-9 and TRBJ2-1; possible D gene TRBD2, 6 bases. The CDR3 has 16 amino acids. V lost 2 bases, J lost 0 bases, and 11 bases lay in between. In germline, CDR1 is SEHNR, CDR2 FQNEAQ (reference sequence).

The DNA for the CDR3 is TGTGCCAGCAGACGACTAGTTCGGGGCACAGATACGCAGTATTTT. It codes for CASRRLVRGTDTQYF. The chain employs TRBV6-5 and TRBJ2-3; a weak D match, TRBD2 (6 bases). CDR3 size: 15 residues. CDR1 is MNHEY and CDR2 is SVGAGI in the germline V gene. The V gene lost 6 bases and the J gene lost 1 base, with 14 bases spanning the gap.

The sample holds a few counts of this clonotype. The chain carries TRBV7-2 and TRBJ2-3; TRBD2 agrees at 15 bases. There are 16 residues in the CDR3. Looked up from germline, CDR1 is SGHTA and CDR2 is FQGNSA. J gave up 6 bases and V 5 bases, and 6 bases lay outside the gene matches. This chain's CDR3 is CASSPGLAGGLDTQYF. The CDR3 region has the DNA TGTGCCAGCAGCCCAGGACTAGCGGGGGGGCTTGATACGCAGTATTTT.

This clonotype was counted a single time. The chain links TRBV10-3 to TRBJ2-5; 7 bases align to TRBD2. CDR1 and CDR2 (germline): ENHRY, SYGVKD. The CDR3 runs to 15 residues. Trimming took 2 bases from V and 5 from J; bases not matched to a gene: 8. CDR3 in DNA: TGTGCCATCAGTGAGCTCAAGACTAGCCTGGAGACCCAGTACTTC. This sequence encodes CAISELKTSLETQYF.

The V and J genes are TRBV6-6 and TRBJ1-4; D is unresolved. The V end was cut by 0 bases, the J end by 12 bases, with 17 bases between. Germline V gene data show CDR1 as MNHNY and CDR2 as SVGAGI (reference sequence). This CDR3 has 15 residues. For the CDR3, the DNA is TGTGCCAGCAGTTACTCGAGCCGGTTCAGCCGCGAACTGTTTTTT. Encoded protein: CASSYSSRFSRELFF.

This sequence joins TRBV5-1 and TRBJ1-5, with D maybe TRBD1 (5 bases). The CDR3 loop spans 15 amino acids. Trimming left V 2 bases short and J 7 bases short, with 16 bases between. Germline lookup yields CDR1 SGHRS and CDR2 YFSETQ. The CDR3 sequence: CASSFSGGADQPQHF. The CDR3, as DNA: TGCGCCAGCAGCTTTTCGGGAGGGGCGGACCAGCCCCAGCATTTT.

The V gene is TRBV5-1, the J gene TRBJ2-3; no clear D gene. Germline V gives CDR1 SGHRS, CDR2 YFSETQ. The CDR3 is 16 amino acids. V dropped 0 bases and J dropped 5 bases, with 16 bases sitting between them. CDR3 region: CASSLEGSLRIDTQYF. The CDR3 DNA reads as TGCGCCAGCAGCTTGGAAGGGTCCCTTAGAATAGATACGCAGTATTTT.

The J gene is TRBJ2-1, the V gene TRBV7-2, with D perhaps matching TRBD1 or TRBD2 (5 bases each). Looked up from germline, CDR1 is SGHTA and CDR2 is FQGNSA. The CDR3 contains 15 residues. Trimming cost V 0 bases and J 7 bases, with 13 bases left between them. CDR3 in amino acids: CASSLAGVTGNEQFF. CDR3 nucleotides: TGTGCCAGCAGCTTAGCGGGGGTCACGGGGAATGAGCAGTTCTTC. Using reference TRBV7-2 and TRBJ2-1 for the parts outside the CDR3, the full variable domain is GAGVSQSPSNKVTEKGKDVELRCDPISGHTALYWYRQSLGQGLEFLIYFQGNSAPDKSGLPSDRFSAERTGGSVSTLTIQRTQQEDSAVYLCASSLAGVTGNEQFFGPGTRLTVL.

This sequence joins TRBV6-6 and TRBJ2-5, with D hard to call. The CDR3 spans 13 residues. CDR1 is MNHNY and CDR2 is SVGAGI in the germline V gene (reference sequence). V was trimmed by 6 bases and J by 4 bases, leaving 12 bases between them. The CDR3 loop reads CASSQGPRETQYF. CDR3 DNA sequence: TGTGCCAGCAGCCAAGGACCGAGAGAGACCCAGTACTTC.

This clonotype was recorded only once. This chain uses TRBV20-1 with TRBJ1-5; D possibly corresponds to TRBD1 (5 bases). Germline loops: CDR1 DFQATT, CDR2 SNEGSKA (reference sequence). Trimming removed 0 bases from V and 4 bases from J, with 10 bases in between. CDR3 length equals 14 residues. The CDR3 sequence: CSARDRDGNQPQHF. CDR3 nucleotide sequence: TGCAGTGCTAGAGACCGGGACGGAAATCAGCCCCAGCATTTT.

V is TRBV28 and J is TRBJ2-7; TRBD1 aligns across 7 bases. This CDR3 is built from 13 residues. The germline gives CDR1 MDHEN, CDR2 SYDVKM. The J segment lost 0 bases and the V segment lost 7 bases, leaving 3 bases of the junction unmatched. CDR3 region: CASNRDSSYEQYF. CDR3 sequence (DNA): TGTGCCAGCAACCGGGACAGCTCCTACGAGCAGTACTTC.

The table lists this clonotype with a few counts. The chain recombines TRBV5-1 with TRBJ2-2; D is uncertain. V gave up 5 bases and J gave up 7 bases, with 15 bases separating them. Looked up from germline, CDR1 is SGHRS and CDR2 is YFSETQ. The CDR3 is made up of 14 amino acids. For the CDR3, the DNA is TGCGCCAGCAGTCAAGAAGGTCGTGGCGGGGAGCTGTTTTTT. Translation: CASSQEGRGGELFF.

This clonotype was observed at least ten times. This sequence joins TRBV5-1 and TRBJ1-2, with D possibly TRBD1 on 5 matching bases. V lost 0 bases, J lost 7 bases, and 19 bases lay in between. This CDR3 spans 16 amino acids. Germline V gene data show CDR1 as SGHRS and CDR2 as YFSETQ. This CDR3 reads CASSLAGRFTPFGYTF. CDR3 in DNA: TGCGCCAGCAGCTTGGCGGGGCGTTTCACCCCCTTTGGCTACACCTTC.

Here the CDR3 reads CASSQAGSSTDTQYF. DNA of the CDR3: TGTGCCAGCAGCCAAGCCGGCTCTAGCACAGATACGCAGTATTTT. The genes are TRBV3-1 and TRBJ2-3; the D is unclear. The V and J ends lost 1 base and 0 bases respectively, with 8 bases between them. CDR1 is LGHDT, CDR2 YNNKEL, per germline (reference sequence). This CDR3 contains 15 residues.

This clonotype was observed a single time. The chain links TRBV5-1 to TRBJ1-2, with 7 bases lining up with TRBD1. CDR3 length equals 13 residues. CDR1 is SGHRS and CDR2 is YFSETQ in the germline V gene. The ends lost 4 bases at V and 5 bases at J; junction bases unmatched: 5. CDR3 sequence: CASSPRDSYGYTF. The CDR3 DNA follows: TGCGCCAGCAGCCCCCGGGACAGTTATGGCTACACCTTC.

This clonotype was seen more than once but under ten times. The rearrangement joins TRBV4-3 to TRBJ1-5; 7 nucleotides line up with TRBD1. CDR3 length: 17 residues. Germline values: CDR1 LGHNA, CDR2 YSLEER. Germline trimming cut 0 bases from V and 4 bases from J; bases unmatched to any gene: 9. The CDR3 DNA is TGCGCCAGCAGCCAAGATCTTTTACGACAGGGAAATCAGCCCCAGCATTTT. It codes for CASSQDLLRQGNQPQHF.

This clonotype was observed a few times. The chain uses TRBV7-2 and TRBJ2-5; 9 bases are a match to TRBD1. CDR3 length: 14 residues. Germline lookup yields CDR1 SGHTA and CDR2 FQGNSA. J gave up 4 bases and V 2 bases, and 2 bases lay outside the gene matches. The chain's CDR3 is CASSLTGGGETQYF. The CDR3, as DNA: TGTGCCAGCAGCTTAACAGGGGGCGGAGAGACCCAGTACTTC.